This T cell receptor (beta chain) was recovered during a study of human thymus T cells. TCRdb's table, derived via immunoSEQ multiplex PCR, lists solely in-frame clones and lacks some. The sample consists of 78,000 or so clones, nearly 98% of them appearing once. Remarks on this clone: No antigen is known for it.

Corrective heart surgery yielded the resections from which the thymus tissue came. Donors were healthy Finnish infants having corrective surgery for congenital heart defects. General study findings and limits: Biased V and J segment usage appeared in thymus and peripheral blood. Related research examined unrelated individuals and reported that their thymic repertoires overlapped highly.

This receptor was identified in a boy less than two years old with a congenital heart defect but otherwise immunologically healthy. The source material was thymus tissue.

The CDR3 DNA sequence: TGTGCCAGCAGAGACAAGGCCCGAACCGGGGAGCTGTTTTTT. Protein sequence: CASRDKARTGELFF. J is TRBJ2-2 and V is TRBV11-3; D unclear. Trimming left V 6 bases short and J 5 bases short, with 13 bases between. This CDR3 is built from 14 residues. CDR1 is SGHNT and CDR2 is YENEEA in the germline V gene. Based on the CDR3 plus reference TRBV11-3 and TRBJ2-2, the full variable domain is EAGVVQSPRYKIIEKKQPVAFWCNPISGHNTLYWYLQNLGQGPELLIRYENEEAVDDSQLPKDRFSAERLKGVDSTLKIQPAELGDSAVYLCASRDKARTGELFFGEGSRLTVL.